The 30 T cell receptor beta chains below were found in one sample sequenced in a study of blood T cell repertoires in COVID-19. Assay used: immunoSEQ multiplex PCR; TCRdb lists only in-frame clones, some missing. The sample lists hundreds of thousands of clones; about 85% were seen once. The sample consisted of peripheral blood. Every receptor here comes from a woman at least 80 years old with active or convalescent COVID-19.

In this sample, this clone turned up once. This sequence joins TRBV5-5 and TRBJ1-1; D possibly corresponds to TRBD1 (5 bases). V lost 2 bases and J lost 1, with 18 bases in between. In germline, CDR1 is SGHKS, CDR2 YYEKEE (reference sequence). This CDR3 comprises 17 residues. DNA for the CDR3: TGTGCCAGCAGCTTCGAGGTGGTGGCGGGGGAGAACACTGAAGCTTTCTTT. Translation: CASSFEVVAGENTEAFF.

This clone has just one count. This chain uses TRBV28 with TRBJ1-1; 9 bases are a match to TRBD1. CDR1 and CDR2 (germline): MDHEN, SYDVKM. V was pared by 5 bases and J by 4 bases, with 11 bases of the junction left unmatched. The CDR3 extends over 16 amino acids. The CDR3 here is CASSGTTGTGRTEAFF. The CDR3 DNA is TGTGCCAGCAGTGGGACGACCGGGACAGGGCGCACTGAAGCTTTCTTT.

The chain carries TRBV25-1 and TRBJ1-5; 7 bases are shared with TRBD1. The CDR3 sequence is 16 residues long. The V gene end was trimmed by 3 bases and the J gene end by 7 bases; junction bases not matched to a gene: 12. Germline V gene sequence: CDR1 MGHDK, CDR2 SYGVNS. CDR3 sequence (DNA): TGTGCCAGCAGTGAGGCAAGGGGGCGACTATTCCAGCCCCAGCATTTT. Its protein product is CASSEARGRLFQPQHF.

This clone appeared a few times. The chain links TRBV4-3 to TRBJ2-2, with a weak D call TRBD1 (6 bases). The CDR3 sequence is 16 residues long. Germline CDR1 LGHNA, CDR2 YSLEER. Trimming shortened V by 0 bases and J by 6 bases, and 14 bases separated the two germline ends. Here the CDR3 DNA reads TGCGCCAGCAGCCAAGACGGGACATCAATGGCCGGGGAGCTGTTTTTT. Encoded protein: CASSQDGTSMAGELFF.

The chain uses TRBV11-1 and TRBJ1-2; D remains ambiguous. Between the trimmed V and J ends, which lost 3 bases and 1 base, there was a span of 6 bases. The CDR3 contains 13 residues. The germline CDR1 and CDR2 sequences are SGHAT and FQDESV (reference sequence). The CDR3 reads CASSFGINYGYTF. CDR3 coding DNA: TGTGCCAGCAGCTTCGGGATTAACTATGGCTACACCTTC.

This chain uses TRBV11-3 with TRBJ1-3, with a weak D call TRBD1 (6 bases). CDR1 is SGHNT and CDR2 is YENEEA in the germline V gene. The V end lost 2 bases, the J end lost 0 bases, and 8 bases lay between the germline ends. The length of the CDR3 is 15 residues. DNA for the CDR3: TGTGCCAGCAGCTTACGGACAGACTCTGGAAACACCATATATTTT. This gives the protein CASSLRTDSGNTIYF.

V and J are TRBV19 and TRBJ1-5, with 11 bases aligning to TRBD1. The CDR3 totals 14 residues. The germline V gene encodes CDR1 LNHDA and CDR2 SQIVND (reference sequence). V shed 9 bases, J shed 6 bases, and the junction held 7 bases outside the gene matches. This CDR3 reads CASKRDRGFQPQHF. Here the CDR3 DNA reads TGTGCCAGCAAACGGGACAGGGGGTTTCAGCCCCAGCATTTT. Supplemented by reference TRBV19 and TRBJ1-5, the full variable domain reads DGGITQSPKYLFRKEGQNVTLSCEQNLNHDAMYWYRQDPGQGLRLIYYSQIVNDFQKGDIAEGYSVSREKKESFPLTVTSAQKNPTAFYLCASKRDRGFQPQHFGDGTRLSIL.

J is TRBJ1-5 and V is TRBV21-1. TRBV21-1 is designated a pseudogene. The length of the CDR3 is 14 residues. The CDR3 region is CASSKSAINQPQHF. CDR3 nucleotides: TGTGCCAGCAGCAAAAGCGCCATTAATCAGCCCCAGCATTTT.

This clone was recorded only once. The V gene is TRBV2, the J gene TRBJ1-2; the D is unclear. V was pared by 2 bases and J by 8 bases, with 12 bases between. Germline CDR1 is SNHLY and CDR2 is FYNNEI. The CDR3 is made up of 13 amino acids. DNA for the CDR3: TGTGCCAGCAGTGAATCGGGTGAGAGCGGCTACACCTTC. Translation gives CASSESGESGYTF.

This chain uses TRBV19 with TRBJ2-1, with 9 bases that match TRBD2. This CDR3 contains 17 residues. V lost 3 bases, J lost 4 bases, and 10 bases stayed unmatched. Germline lookup yields CDR1 LNHDA and CDR2 SQIVND (reference sequence). CDR3 DNA: TGTGCCAGTAGTATCGGTAGCGGACTAGCGACATACAATGAGCAGTTCTTC. Its protein is CASSIGSGLATYNEQFF.

V is TRBV3-1 (or the pseudogene TRBV3-2) and J is TRBJ1-4; 11 bases line up with TRBD1. V was clipped by 4 bases and J by 7 bases; unmatched bases: 5. The germline V gene has CDR1 LGHDT and CDR2 YNNKEL (reference sequence). CDR3 length: 15 amino acids. CDR3: CASSLRTGGGEKLFF. As DNA, the CDR3 is TGTGCCAGCAGCCTCCGGACAGGGGGCGGTGAAAAACTGTTTTTT.

This chain links TRBV5-1 with TRBJ2-6, with a weak D call TRBD1 (5 bases). Germline CDR1 SGHRS, CDR2 YFSETQ. The germline V and J ends were trimmed by 2 bases and 0 bases, with 6 bases remaining between them. The CDR3 spans 15 residues. The CDR3 sequence: CASSLDSSGANVLTF. CDR3 bases: TGCGCCAGCAGCTTAGACAGCTCTGGGGCCAACGTCCTGACTTTC.

The chain employs TRBV7-8 and TRBJ1-5; possible D gene TRBD1, 6 bases. In germline, CDR1 is SGHVS, CDR2 FQNEAQ. The CDR3 is made up of 13 amino acids. V was clipped by 5 bases and J by 7 bases, with 12 bases between them. Here the CDR3 reads CASSPPQGQPQHF. The CDR3 region has the DNA TGTGCCAGCAGCCCCCCGCAGGGGCAGCCCCAGCATTTT.

The chain combines TRBV7-2 with TRBJ2-5; D perhaps matches TRBD2 (5 bases). The CDR3 runs 14 residues. Germline CDR1 reads SGHTA; CDR2 reads FQGNSA. Deletions cut 2 bases from V and 5 bases from J, with 12 bases between. CDR3 loop: CASSLIGLSETQYF. DNA for the CDR3: TGTGCCAGCAGCTTAATTGGACTGTCGGAGACCCAGTACTTC.

This chain links TRBV11-3 with TRBJ1-1; D gene uncertain. Germline V gene lookup returns CDR1 SGHNT and CDR2 YENEEA. The CDR3 runs 17 residues. V dropped 5 bases and J dropped 3 bases, with 22 bases sitting between them. The chain's CDR3 is CASSPRFSPFLDTEAFF. The CDR3 DNA reads TGTGCCAGCAGCCCCAGGTTTAGTCCCTTTTTGGACACTGAAGCTTTCTTT.

This clone was seen only a few times. The same CDR3 arises from other DNA sequences in this sample as well. The rearrangement joins TRBV7-9 to TRBJ1-4; perhaps TRBD1 as D (5 bases). V was pared by 3 bases and J by 8 bases, with 13 bases between. Germline values: CDR1 SEHNR, CDR2 FQNEAQ (reference sequence). The CDR3 extends over 14 amino acids. CDR3 coding DNA: TGTGCCAGCAGCTTGACAAGGGGAGGAGAAAAACTGTTTTTT. Residues: CASSLTRGGEKLFF.

DNA for the CDR3: TGTGCCAGCAGCTTTAGACAGGTAACATCTGGGGCCAACGTCCTGACTTTC. Protein product: CASSFRQVTSGANVLTF. J is TRBJ2-6 and V is TRBV7-9, with a weak D call TRBD1 (6 bases). The CDR3 totals 17 residues. Trimming left V 3 bases short and J 1 base short, with 13 bases between. Germline-derived CDR1 and CDR2 are SEHNR and FQNEAQ (reference sequence).

The J gene is TRBJ2-1, the V gene TRBV6-5, with D perhaps matching TRBD1 (5 bases). In germline, CDR1 is MNHEY, CDR2 SVGAGI. The CDR3 runs to 14 residues. V dropped 7 bases and J dropped 4 bases, with 14 bases sitting between them. The CDR3 loop reads CASTRVVGYNEQFF. CDR3 nucleotides: TGTGCCAGCACCAGGGTTGTGGGTTACAATGAGCAGTTCTTC.

The CDR3 DNA reads as TGTGCCAGCAGTTTACCTACAGGGGTTAGTCAGCCCCAGCATTTT. Its protein product is CASSLPTGVSQPQHF. The gene calls are TRBV28 and TRBJ1-5; 7 nucleotides agree with TRBD1. This CDR3 is 15 amino acids long. Looked up from germline, CDR1 is MDHEN and CDR2 is SYDVKM. V shed 2 bases and J 6 bases; nucleotides not matched to a gene: 7.

This chain connects TRBV23-1 to TRBJ2-1, with TRBD2 matching 10 bases. TRBV23-1 is designated an ORF whose function remains uncertain. This CDR3 is built from 17 residues. The ends lost 7 bases at V and 5 bases at J; junction bases unmatched: 14. Here the CDR3 DNA reads TGCGCCAGCACCTCCCGGGAGCTAGCGGGAGACCACAATGAGCAGTTCTTC. This gives the protein CASTSRELAGDHNEQFF.

V usage is TRBV5-1 and J usage is TRBJ1-2; possibly TRBD1 for D (5 bases). Looked up from germline, CDR1 is SGHRS and CDR2 is YFSETQ. The V end lost 4 bases, the J end lost 6 bases, and 19 bases lay between the germline ends. This CDR3 is built from 15 residues. The DNA of the CDR3 is TGCGCCAGCAGCACCCCCGGGGGGTTCGGGGATGGCTACACCTTC. Translation gives CASSTPGGFGDGYTF.

This clone was recorded once. The chain couples TRBV3-1 (or the pseudogene TRBV3-2) to TRBJ2-1, with 13 bases lining up with TRBD2. J was trimmed by 8 bases and V by 1 base; bases with no gene match: 5. The CDR3 consists of 16 residues. The germline CDR1 and CDR2 sequences are LGHDT and YNNKEL (reference sequence). The CDR3 nucleotides read TGTGCCAGCAGCCAAGGGACTAGCGGGAGTTGGGATGAGCAGTTCTTC. It is translated as CASSQGTSGSWDEQFF.

A word on this clone: A junction boundary mismatches the germline segment, possibly from a read error. The chain employs TRBV7-9 and TRBJ2-3; the match to TRBD1 covers 7 bases. Germline V gives CDR1 SEHNR, CDR2 FQNEAQ (reference sequence). CDR3 length equals 17 residues. CDR3 sequence (DNA): TGTGCCAGCAGCTTAGGTAGACAGGGAAAGAGCACAGATACACAGTATTTT. Its protein is CASSLGRQGKSTDTQYF.

This chain connects TRBV7-2 to TRBJ2-1; 10 bases are shared with TRBD1. This CDR3 region has 15 residues. The germline V gene encodes CDR1 SGHTA and CDR2 FQGNSA. The ends lost 6 bases at V and 5 bases at J; junction bases unmatched: 7. The CDR3 here is CASRIPGTGDNEQFF. The CDR3 coding sequence is TGTGCCAGCAGGATACCCGGGACAGGGGACAATGAGCAGTTCTTC. Full variable domain (outside the CDR3, taken from reference TRBV7-2 and TRBJ2-1): GAGVSQSPSNKVTEKGKDVELRCDPISGHTALYWYRQSLGQGLEFLIYFQGNSAPDKSGLPSDRFSAERTGGSVSTLTIQRTQQEDSAVYLCASRIPGTGDNEQFFGPGTRLTVL.

This chain uses TRBV3-1 (or the pseudogene TRBV3-2) with TRBJ2-1; TRBD2 matches at 7 bases. V trimming: 0 bases; J trimming: 6 bases; junction bases outside the gene matches: 5. Germline CDR1 is LGHDT and CDR2 is YNNKEL (reference sequence). The CDR3 extends over 15 amino acids. CDR3 sequence (DNA): TGTGCCAGCAGCCAAGATGGGCGGGAGTTCAATGAGCAGTTCTTC. Encoded protein: CASSQDGREFNEQFF.

This clone showed up just a few times. This chain joins TRBV7-2 and TRBJ1-1; 10 nucleotides line up with TRBD1. This CDR3 comprises 16 residues. Trimming removed 0 bases from V and 5 bases from J; junction bases left unmatched: 6. Germline values: CDR1 SGHTA, CDR2 FQGNSA. CDR3 protein: CASSLAMGQGRTEAFF. The CDR3 DNA sequence: TGTGCCAGCAGCTTAGCGATGGGACAGGGGAGGACTGAAGCTTTCTTT.

The chain joins TRBV7-2 to TRBJ2-1; 12 bases line up with TRBD2. The CDR3 is 16 amino acids. Germline CDR1 reads SGHTA; CDR2 reads FQGNSA. V dropped 5 bases and J dropped 9; count of bases not matched to a gene: 11. In DNA form, the CDR3 reads TGTGCCAGCAGCCCGTCACCGGGACTAGCGGGCCTTGAGCAGTTCTTC. Translated, it gives CASSPSPGLAGLEQFF.

V is TRBV7-9 and J is TRBJ1-1, with a possible D match to TRBD1 (5 bases). CDR1 is SEHNR and CDR2 is FQNEAQ in the germline V gene (reference sequence). This CDR3 comprises 13 residues. With 2 bases removed from V and 9 bases from J, the gap between germline ends came to 13 bases. CDR3 residues: CASSLWGDPKAFF. CDR3 nucleotides: TGTGCCAGCAGCTTATGGGGGGACCCTAAAGCTTTCTTT.

V and J are TRBV2 and TRBJ1-1; maybe TRBD1 (5 bases). The CDR3 is 15 residues long. The V end lost 6 bases, the J end lost 4 bases, and 18 bases lay between the germline ends. Germline V lookup: CDR1 SNHLY, CDR2 FYNNEI. The DNA for the CDR3 is TGTGCCAGCAGGGTCGGGGGTCCCAGGAGCACTGAAGCTTTCTTT. Encoded protein: CASRVGGPRSTEAFF.

The chain uses TRBV11-2 and TRBJ2-6; D might be TRBD1 (6 bases). This CDR3 has 14 amino acids. Germline V gene sequence: CDR1 SGHAT, CDR2 FQNNGV. V gave up 5 bases and J gave up 3 bases, with 8 bases separating them. CDR3 in DNA: TGTGCCAGCAGCACCAGGGGTGGGGCCAACGTCCTGACTTTC. Protein: CASSTRGGANVLTF.